This TCR beta chain comes out of a study of cytomegalovirus exposure and HLA in healthy donors. Germline loops: CDR1 MDHEN, CDR2 SYDVKM. The CDR3 is 15 amino acids. Deletions cut 5 bases from V and 4 bases from J, with 14 bases between. A multiplex PCR was run with 60 Vbeta primers and 13 Jbeta primers. The method was immunoSEQ multiplex PCR; TCRdb's version includes in-frame clones alone and lacks a portion of them. This table has about 98,000 clones, less than 70% appearing once. This receptor was taken from a female donor in good health and CMV-seronegative. Sequenced material: PBMCs. This chain links TRBV28 with TRBJ2-2, with D uncertain. CDR3 sequence: CASSLDTIGTGELFF. DNA of the CDR3: TGTGCCAGCAGTCTTGACACCATCGGCACCGGGGAGCTGTTTTTT.